This T cell receptor beta chain was identified in a study of T-cell memory formation after mild COVID-19. Across the whole study: Clusters were largely donor specific. Study-level results: Shrinking CD4+ clones were chiefly CM and EM; CD8+ ones were chiefly EMRA.

Germline assignment: CDR1 MNHEY and CDR2 SVGEGT. CDR3 length equals 12 residues. Unmatched junction bases numbered 0, after V lost 9 bases and J lost 2 bases. Comments on this clonotype: Antigen specificity is unknown.

5'RACE, which relied on constant-segment primers, yielded TCR alpha and TCR beta cDNA libraries carrying sample barcodes and UMIs. TCRdb recomputed calls from the 5' RACE reads with MiXCR, one row per CDR3 protein. The sample consists of around 36,000 distinct CDR3 sequences, roughly 11% of them appearing once. Specimen: PBMCs or a T cell subset sorted from them (not recorded which). V usage is TRBV6-2 or TRBV6-3 and J usage is TRBJ2-7; 11 nucleotides align to TRBD2. The receptor's source is a man between 18 and 29 years old who had mild COVID-19 (a few samples of this study predate the infection). Cell type and time point are not known. CDR3 coding DNA: TGTGCCAGTAGCGGGAGGGCCTACGAGCAGTACTTC. Residues: CASSGRAYEQYF.